This T cell receptor beta chain is from a study of T cell responses to AZD1222 COVID-19 vaccine. The study's findings and limits: The study reported that nearly half of spike-specific TCRs target unmutated variant regions. Baseline seropositives among AZD1222 recipients totaled only five or six.

Generated by immunoSEQ multiplex PCR, the TCRdb table keeps only in-frame clones and is missing some. The table has about 100,000 clones, approximately 90% seen once. As regards this clone: As yet, its antigen is unknown.

The trim removed 1 base at V and 0 bases at J, leaving 3 bases unmatched. Germline-derived CDR1 and CDR2 are SGDLS and YYNGEE. The CDR3 totals 17 residues. V gene TRBV9 combines with J gene TRBJ2-2; 10 nucleotides line up with TRBD2. The receptor was isolated from an adult in good health. Specimen: peripheral blood, collected on day 0 of AZD1222 vaccination. In DNA form, the CDR3 reads TGTGCCAGCAGCGTATCCAGCGGGGGGGCGAACACCGGGGAGCTGTTTTTT. Translation gives CASSVSSGGANTGELFF.